These 29 T cell receptor beta chains share one sample of origin, sequenced in a study of blood T cell repertoires in COVID-19. Clones were sequenced by immunoSEQ multiplex PCR, and TCRdb holds only the in-frame ones, with some missing. This table has tens of thousands of clones, around 88% appearing once. What was sequenced was peripheral blood. The receptors originated from a man aged 55-75 years with acute or convalescent COVID-19.

The rearrangement uses TRBV27 and TRBJ1-2; D remains ambiguous. V lost 5 bases and J 6 bases, leaving 19 bases between the germline ends. Germline CDR1 is MNHEY and CDR2 is SMNVEV (reference sequence). This CDR3 comprises 15 residues. Here the CDR3 DNA reads TGTGCCAGCAGTCCTCTACCCGTCCGGGTGGATGGCTACACCTTC. This encodes CASSPLPVRVDGYTF.

The V call is TRBV6-1, the J call TRBJ1-5, with 8 bases matching TRBD1. The CDR3 loop spans 18 amino acids. The J segment lost 1 base and the V segment lost 4 bases, leaving 12 bases of the junction unmatched. Germline V lookup: CDR1 MNHNS, CDR2 SASEGT. The CDR3 bases are TGTGCCAGCAGTGGCCATCTCAGGGGGCGCGTAAGCAATCAGCCCCAGCATTTT. Translated: CASSGHLRGRVSNQPQHF.

This clone came up a few times. The chain uses TRBV4-1 and TRBJ2-3; TRBD2 matches at 15 bases. Germline CDR1 and CDR2: MGHRA and YSYEKL. Losses at the gene ends were 3 bases for V and 0 bases for J; bases not matched to a gene: 4. The CDR3 length is 18 residues. The CDR3 DNA sequence: TGCGCCAGCAGCCACGGGACTAGCGGGGGGACAAGCACAGATACGCAGTATTTT. Its protein is CASSHGTSGGTSTDTQYF.

The chain uses TRBV13 and TRBJ2-5, with a possible D match to TRBD1 (5 bases). Between the trimmed V and J ends, which lost 5 bases and 5 bases, there was a span of 12 bases. CDR1 is PRHDT, CDR2 FYEKMQ, per germline (reference sequence). CDR3 length: 13 amino acids. The CDR3 sequence: CASSKQVGETQYF. As DNA, the CDR3 is TGTGCCAGCAGCAAACAGGTTGGCGAGACCCAGTACTTC.

This clone was seen only once. This chain uses TRBV10-2 with TRBJ1-2, with 7 bases matching TRBD1. The CDR3 has 13 residues. V trimming: 7 bases; J trimming: 2 bases; junction bases outside the gene matches: 4. Germline V gives CDR1 WSHSY, CDR2 SAAADI. Written as DNA, the CDR3 is TGCGCCAGCACCCCAGGGGGAAACTATGGCTACACCTTC. It codes for CASTPGGNYGYTF.

Of note for this clone: Different DNA sequences within this sample yield the same CDR3. The chain employs TRBV12-3 or TRBV12-4 and TRBJ1-1, with D possibly being TRBD1 (5 bases). CDR3 length equals 12 residues. The V end lost 5 bases, the J end lost 5 bases, and 9 bases lay between the germline ends. The CDR3, as DNA: TGTGCCAGCAGTCCCAGGGATACTGAAGCTTTCTTT. Its translation: CASSPRDTEAFF.

V and J are TRBV18 and TRBJ2-2; a possible D gene is TRBD1 (6 bases). Germline V CDR1 and CDR2: KGHSH, LQKENI. Trimming removed 3 bases at V and 4 bases at J, with 6 bases between. The CDR3 is made up of 13 amino acids. The CDR3 DNA reads TGTGCCAGCTCACCGGACAGCACCGGGGAGCTGTTTTTT. Translated, it gives CASSPDSTGELFF.

The CDR3 loop is CASSYSGTKRGQYF. The CDR3 DNA sequence: TGTGCCAGCAGCTATTCCGGGACAAAGCGGGGGCAGTACTTC. The J gene is TRBJ2-7, the V gene TRBV5-4; weak D call: TRBD2 (7 bases). The CDR3 extends over 14 amino acids. CDR1 SGHNT and CDR2 YYREEE come from the germline V gene (reference sequence). Deletions cut 3 bases from V and 9 bases from J, with 19 bases between.

The chain uses TRBV12-3 or TRBV12-4 and TRBJ1-2, with D uncertain. CDR3 size: 13 residues. V lost 5 bases, J lost 8 bases, and 15 bases lay in between. CDR3 residues: CASSPDGMGGYTF. CDR3 sequence (DNA): TGTGCCAGCAGTCCCGACGGGATGGGAGGCTACACCTTC.

The chain uses TRBV6-2 or TRBV6-3 and TRBJ1-2; D not resolved. V lost 2 bases and J lost 3, with 10 bases in between. The CDR3 is 14 residues long. CDR1 is MNHEY and CDR2 is SVGEGT in the germline V gene. CDR3 bases: TGTGCCAGCAGTTACCCCCCGGTCGACTATGGCTACACCTTC. This translates into CASSYPPVDYGYTF.

The rearrangement joins TRBV4-3 to TRBJ2-3; 10 bases are shared with TRBD1. Germline CDR1 LGHNA, CDR2 YSLEER. V was clipped by 4 bases and J by 5 bases; unmatched bases: 3. This CDR3 is built from 14 residues. The CDR3, as DNA: TGCGCCAGCAGCCCCCGGGACAGGGGAGATACGCAGTATTTT. This encodes CASSPRDRGDTQYF.

The chain joins TRBV19 to TRBJ2-5, with 8 bases that match TRBD2. Germline CDR1 reads LNHDA; CDR2 reads SQIVND (reference sequence). This CDR3 is built from 14 residues. Germline trimming cut 3 bases from V and 5 bases from J; bases unmatched to any gene: 5. For the CDR3, the DNA is TGTGCCAGTAGTATTGGACTAGCTGGGGAGACCCAGTACTTC. Encoded protein: CASSIGLAGETQYF. The variable domain in full, completed from reference TRBV19 and TRBJ2-5, reads DGGITQSPKYLFRKEGQNVTLSCEQNLNHDAMYWYRQDPGQGLRLIYYSQIVNDFQKGDIAEGYSVSREKKESFPLTVTSAQKNPTAFYLCASSIGLAGETQYFGPGTRLLVL.

This chain uses TRBV12-3 or TRBV12-4 with TRBJ1-1, with D possibly matching TRBD1 (5 bases). V was cut by 4 bases and J by 3 bases, with 9 bases left in between. The CDR3 runs to 13 residues. Written as DNA, the CDR3 is TGTGCCAGCAGTTGGGGAGGGGACACTGAAGCTTTCTTT. It encodes CASSWGGDTEAFF.

V gene TRBV2 combines with J gene TRBJ1-1; maybe TRBD1 (6 bases). This CDR3 is built from 14 residues. The germline gives CDR1 SNHLY, CDR2 FYNNEI. Trimming took 6 bases from V and 4 from J, leaving 15 bases between them. The CDR3 nucleotides read TGTGCCAGCAGCTTACAGGGCGGGAGCACTGAAGCTTTCTTT. Encoded protein: CASSLQGGSTEAFF.

The gene calls are TRBV4-3 and TRBJ1-2; D is possibly TRBD1 (5 bases). V gave up 0 bases and J gave up 7 bases, with 18 bases separating them. Per the germline V gene, CDR1 is LGHNA and CDR2 is YSLEER. The CDR3 loop spans 16 amino acids. The CDR3 DNA reads TGCGCCAGCAGCCAAGATCCAGGGACTCAAGAAGGTGGCTACACCTTC. Amino acid sequence: CASSQDPGTQEGGYTF.

The CDR3 protein is CASSPQATEAFF. In DNA form, the CDR3 reads TGTGCCAGCAGCCCACAGGCCACTGAAGCTTTCTTT. The V and J genes are TRBV12-3 or TRBV12-4 and TRBJ1-1, with D perhaps matching TRBD1 (5 bases). This CDR3 has 12 amino acids. Trimming took off 6 bases at V and 4 bases at J, with 9 bases between the two ends.

The CDR3 sequence is CASSLDPRTGFYEQYF. The CDR3 nucleotides read TGTGCCAGCAGCTTAGATCCCCGGACAGGGTTCTACGAGCAGTACTTC. The J gene is TRBJ2-7, the V gene TRBV11-2; 8 bases fit TRBD1. J lost 3 bases, V lost 0 bases, and 7 bases had no gene match. CDR1 and CDR2 (germline): SGHAT, FQNNGV. The CDR3 is 16 residues long. Complete variable domain (other parts from reference TRBV11-2 and TRBJ2-7): EAGVAQSPRYKIIEKRQSVAFWCNPISGHATLYWYQQILGQGPKLLIQFQNNGVVDDSQLPKDRFSAERLKGVDSTLKIQPAKLEDSAVYLCASSLDPRTGFYEQYFGPGTRLTVT.

The V gene is TRBV3-1 (or the pseudogene TRBV3-2), the J gene TRBJ2-7; a possible D gene is TRBD1 (5 bases). This CDR3 spans 15 amino acids. Germline assignment: CDR1 LGHDT and CDR2 YNNKEL (reference sequence). Trimming removed 2 bases at V and 0 bases at J, with 11 bases between. CDR3 in DNA: TGTGCCAGCAGCCAACAACAGGCTAGCTCCTACGAGCAGTACTTC. Translation gives CASSQQQASSYEQYF.

DNA for the CDR3: TGTGCCAGCAGCCAAGGGACAGGGGTCGGCTACACCTTC. Its translation: CASSQGTGVGYTF. The chain recombines TRBV4-2 with TRBJ1-2; TRBD1 matches 9 bases. V shed 1 base and J 8 bases; nucleotides not matched to a gene: 2. Germline CDR1 and CDR2: LGHNA and YNFKEQ. CDR3 size: 13 residues.

The chain has TRBV27 and TRBJ1-1, with D perhaps TRBD1 (5 bases). Trimming cost V 7 bases and J 4 bases, with 7 bases left between them. The CDR3 spans 11 residues. Germline CDR1 reads MNHEY; CDR2 reads SMNVEV (reference sequence). This CDR3 reads CASMGGTEAFF. The CDR3 DNA sequence: TGTGCCAGCATGGGGGGCACTGAAGCTTTCTTT.

Comments on this clone: Other DNA sequences in the sample encode the same CDR3. This chain uses TRBV27 with TRBJ1-1; D remains unclear. Per germline, CDR1 MNHEY and CDR2 SMNVEV (reference sequence). The V and J ends lost 3 bases and 1 base respectively, with 6 bases between them. The CDR3 extends over 13 amino acids. CDR3 nucleotides: TGTGCCAGCAGTTTTGGAGAGAACACTGAAGCTTTCTTT. Translation: CASSFGENTEAFF.

This clone has just a few counts. This sequence joins TRBV5-1 and TRBJ2-5, with D possibly matching TRBD1 (6 bases). Trimming removed 1 base from V and 0 bases from J, with 7 bases in between. In germline, CDR1 is SGHRS, CDR2 YFSETQ. The CDR3 length is 14 residues. CDR3 sequence (DNA): TGCGCCAGCAGCTTGTGGGACAACCAAGAGACCCAGTACTTC. This codes for CASSLWDNQETQYF.

The chain recombines TRBV7-9 with TRBJ1-4, with D uncertain. V gave up 5 bases and J gave up 3 bases, with 16 bases separating them. The germline gives CDR1 SEHNR, CDR2 FQNEAQ (reference sequence). CDR3 length: 16 residues. The CDR3 coding sequence is TGTGCCAGCAGCCTTGCCCCGGTTCAAGCTAATGAAAAACTGTTTTTT. This translates into CASSLAPVQANEKLFF.

The chain recombines TRBV19 with TRBJ1-3, with D perhaps matching TRBD1 (6 bases). V lost 5 bases, J lost 0 bases, and 14 bases lay in between. CDR1 and CDR2 (germline): LNHDA, SQIVND (reference sequence). The CDR3 covers 16 residues. The CDR3: CASSLGTLRSGNTIYF. CDR3 DNA: TGTGCCAGTAGTCTAGGGACACTCCGCTCTGGAAACACCATATATTTT.

The chain carries TRBV11-2 and TRBJ1-6, with D perhaps matching TRBD1 (5 bases). Germline CDR1 is SGHAT and CDR2 is FQNNGV. The CDR3 is 14 amino acids. V was trimmed by 2 bases and J by 7 bases, leaving 9 bases between them. This chain's CDR3 is CASSLIRENSPLHF. The CDR3 DNA reads TGTGCCAGCAGCTTAATCAGGGAAAATTCACCCCTCCACTTT.

This chain uses TRBV10-3 with TRBJ2-1; 10 bases align to TRBD2. This CDR3 has 17 amino acids. Per the germline V gene, CDR1 is ENHRY and CDR2 is SYGVKD. After removal of 0 bases from V and 12 bases from J, the junction contained 14 bases not matched to a gene. The CDR3 region has the DNA TGTGCCATCAGTGAGTCGATCTCGCTAGCGGGGGCCAGGGGGCAGTTCTTC. This encodes CAISESISLAGARGQFF.

This clone showed up just a few times. The chain couples TRBV27 to TRBJ1-2; no definite D call. In germline, CDR1 is MNHEY, CDR2 SMNVEV (reference sequence). The CDR3 is made up of 13 amino acids. Between the trimmed V and J ends, which lost 3 bases and 4 bases, there was a span of 9 bases. This CDR3 reads CASSFGSGYGYTF. In DNA form, the CDR3 reads TGTGCCAGCAGTTTTGGGTCAGGCTATGGCTACACCTTC.

The chain has TRBV27 and TRBJ2-7; TRBD1 agrees at 8 bases. Germline loops: CDR1 MNHEY, CDR2 SMNVEV (reference sequence). V lost 5 bases, J lost 7 bases, and 7 bases stayed unmatched. The CDR3 extends over 13 amino acids. CDR3 sequence: CASSSDRGWEQYF. CDR3 bases: TGTGCCAGCAGTAGTGACAGGGGTTGGGAGCAGTACTTC.

The CDR3 loop is CASSLGQTGNTIYF. The CDR3, as DNA: TGTGCCAGCAGCTTAGGCCAGACTGGAAACACCATATATTTT. This chain uses TRBV7-2 with TRBJ1-3; no definite D call. The CDR3 is 14 residues long. The V gene lost 1 base and the J gene lost 2 bases, with 6 bases spanning the gap. Germline CDR1 and CDR2: SGHTA and FQGNSA. The full variable domain, completed using reference TRBV7-2 and TRBJ1-3, is GAGVSQSPSNKVTEKGKDVELRCDPISGHTALYWYRQSLGQGLEFLIYFQGNSAPDKSGLPSDRFSAERTGGSVSTLTIQRTQQEDSAVYLCASSLGQTGNTIYFGEGSWLTVV.